These 26 T cell receptor beta chains share one sample of origin, sequenced in a study of blood T cell repertoires in COVID-19. Libraries were prepared by immunoSEQ multiplex PCR; TCRdb keeps only in-frame clonotypes and omits some of them. The sample records around 99,000 clones, more than 70% being singletons. Source material: peripheral blood. All receptors come from a man in his forties with active or convalescent COVID-19.

The chain couples TRBV7-2 to TRBJ2-5; D might be TRBD1 (6 bases). Germline values: CDR1 SGHTA, CDR2 FQGNSA. The CDR3 loop spans 13 amino acids. V was trimmed by 5 bases and J by 5 bases, leaving 12 bases between them. DNA for the CDR3: TGTGCCAGCAGCGAACAGGGTTGGGAGACCCAGTACTTC. It codes for CASSEQGWETQYF.

This sequence joins TRBV30 and TRBJ2-5; the match to TRBD1 covers 8 bases. This CDR3 is 17 amino acids long. CDR1 and CDR2 from the germline V gene are GTSNPN and SVGIG (reference sequence). V shed 3 bases, J shed 5 bases, and the junction held 17 bases outside the gene matches. The CDR3 loop reads CAWREGQDRRLYETQYF. CDR3 coding DNA: TGTGCCTGGAGGGAGGGACAGGACAGGAGACTCTATGAGACCCAGTACTTC.

The chain recombines TRBV11-2 with TRBJ1-3, with D possibly TRBD1 on 5 matching bases. V lost 4 bases to trimming and J lost 2 bases, with 12 bases between them. The CDR3 spans 15 residues. Germline CDR1 is SGHAT and CDR2 is FQNNGV. The CDR3, as DNA: TGTGCCAGCAGCTCCAGGGAGGGCACTGGAAACACCATATATTTT. Translated: CASSSREGTGNTIYF. The variable domain in full, with the rest retrieved from reference TRBV11-2 and TRBJ1-3, is EAGVAQSPRYKIIEKRQSVAFWCNPISGHATLYWYQQILGQGPKLLIQFQNNGVVDDSQLPKDRFSAERLKGVDSTLKIQPAKLEDSAVYLCASSSREGTGNTIYFGEGSWLTVV.

The V gene is TRBV2, the J gene TRBJ1-4; 7 positions match TRBD1. This CDR3 region has 16 residues. Germline V gene lookup returns CDR1 SNHLY and CDR2 FYNNEI. The ends lost 4 bases at V and 13 bases at J; junction bases unmatched: 18. The CDR3 nucleotides read TGTGCCAGCAGTGCAAGGGGGCCGCCATCTTCAGAGGGACTGTTTTTT. Its translation is CASSARGPPSSEGLFF.

CDR3 in DNA: TGTGCCAGCAGTCGGGACAGGGGGGTGAACACTGAAGCTTTCTTT. Translated, it gives CASSRDRGVNTEAFF. This rearrangement joins TRBV5-4 to TRBJ1-1; 11 bases line up with TRBD1. The ends lost 5 bases at V and 0 bases at J; junction bases unmatched: 3. CDR1 is SGHNT, CDR2 YYREEE, per germline (reference sequence). CDR3 length equals 15 residues.

This clone was recorded once. The V gene is TRBV21-1, the J gene TRBJ1-2; TRBD1 was called by the table and not checked on the DNA. TRBV21-1 is a known pseudogene. CDR3 length: 16 residues. The CDR3 is CASSTWTGALNYGYTF. DNA for the CDR3: TGTGCCAGCAGCACCTGGACAGGGGCCCTTAACTATGGCTACACCTTC.

This clone was counted a single time. The CDR3 here is CAWSFGGLLNTDTQYF. The CDR3 DNA reads as TGTGCCTGGAGTTTCGGGGGACTTCTGAACACAGATACGCAGTATTTT. This chain links TRBV30 with TRBJ2-3, with D possibly matching TRBD2 (6 bases). Germline CDR1 GTSNPN, CDR2 SVGIG (reference sequence). Trimming removed 2 bases from V and 2 bases from J, with 17 bases in between. This CDR3 region has 16 residues.

The V gene is TRBV7-2, the J gene TRBJ1-4; the D gene is possibly TRBD1 (6 bases). V lost 5 bases and J 7 bases, leaving 20 bases between the germline ends. Germline assignment: CDR1 SGHTA and CDR2 FQGNSA. This CDR3 has 16 residues. Here the CDR3 reads CASSQNRDTPFEKLFF. The CDR3 bases are TGTGCCAGCAGCCAGAACCGGGACACACCCTTTGAAAAACTGTTTTTT.

CDR3 protein: CASSPFQGNQPQHF. DNA for the CDR3: TGTGCCAGTAGTCCCTTCCAGGGGAATCAGCCCCAGCATTTT. The chain is built from TRBV19 and TRBJ1-5; the D gene is possibly TRBD1 (6 bases). The V gene lost 5 bases and the J gene lost 4 bases, with 12 bases spanning the gap. CDR1 and CDR2 (germline): LNHDA, SQIVND (reference sequence). The CDR3 loop spans 14 amino acids.

V gene TRBV9 combines with J gene TRBJ2-2; D not certain. The CDR3 is made up of 18 amino acids. Trimming removed 3 bases at V and 5 bases at J, with 23 bases between. Per germline, CDR1 SGDLS and CDR2 YYNGEE. The CDR3 sequence is CASSALLRVGILTGELFF. CDR3 in DNA: TGTGCCAGCAGCGCCCTCCTCCGGGTCGGAATTTTAACCGGGGAGCTGTTTTTT.

The V gene is TRBV6-2 or TRBV6-3, the J gene TRBJ2-2, with no clear D. CDR3 length: 19 residues. Germline values: CDR1 MNHEY, CDR2 SVGEGT. V was trimmed by 4 bases and J by 4 bases, leaving 25 bases between them. The CDR3 DNA reads as TGTGCCAGCAGTTTACCTAACCCTCGGTCCACTATATTCACCGGGGAGCTGTTTTTT. Translation gives CASSLPNPRSTIFTGELFF.

CDR3 protein: CASSSFFGTGANYGYTF. The CDR3 DNA follows: TGTGCCAGTAGTTCCTTCTTCGGGACAGGGGCTAACTATGGCTACACCTTC. V usage is TRBV19 and J usage is TRBJ1-2, with TRBD1 matching 10 bases. CDR3 length: 17 amino acids. The germline gives CDR1 LNHDA, CDR2 SQIVND (reference sequence). J gave up 0 bases and V 5 bases, and 9 bases lay outside the gene matches.

This rearrangement joins TRBV7-3 to TRBJ2-3; no clear D gene. Germline-derived CDR1 and CDR2 are SGHTA and FQGTGA. V dropped 1 base and J dropped 3 bases, with 14 bases sitting between them. The CDR3 runs 16 residues. The CDR3 nucleotides read TGTGCCAGCAGCTTAATTCCGGGTATAAAGACAGATACGCAGTATTTT. Translating gives CASSLIPGIKTDTQYF.

J is TRBJ2-1 and V is TRBV18, with 12 nucleotides matching TRBD2. This CDR3 region has 15 residues. CDR1 and CDR2 from the germline V gene are KGHSH and LQKENI. V was clipped by 6 bases and J by 5 bases; unmatched bases: 5. CDR3 nucleotide sequence: TGTGCCAGCTCGGGGACTAGCGGGCCCCACAATGAGCAGTTCTTC. Amino acid sequence: CASSGTSGPHNEQFF.

This sequence joins TRBV30 and TRBJ1-5, with 9 bases that match TRBD1. The CDR3 sequence is 14 residues long. The germline V gene encodes CDR1 GTSNPN and CDR2 SVGIG (reference sequence). J lost 1 base, V lost 5 bases, and 3 bases had no gene match. Here the CDR3 DNA reads TGTGCCTGGGGGGGGACAGGGAGCAATCAGCCCCAGCATTTT. It specifies CAWGGTGSNQPQHF.

For the CDR3, the DNA is TGTGCCAGTAGAAAGGGGGCCTATGGCTACACCTTC. It is translated as CASRKGAYGYTF. J is TRBJ1-2 and V is TRBV19; 7 nucleotides match TRBD1. The CDR3 contains 12 residues. Germline V gene lookup returns CDR1 LNHDA and CDR2 SQIVND (reference sequence). The junction had 2 bases not matched to a gene; V was cut back by 6 bases and J by 4 bases. Supplemented by reference TRBV19 and TRBJ1-2, the full variable domain reads DGGITQSPKYLFRKEGQNVTLSCEQNLNHDAMYWYRQDPGQGLRLIYYSQIVNDFQKGDIAEGYSVSREKKESFPLTVTSAQKNPTAFYLCASRKGAYGYTFGSGTRLTVV.

The rearrangement joins TRBV18 to TRBJ2-5; possibly TRBD2 for D (5 bases). Germline V gene lookup returns CDR1 KGHSH and CDR2 LQKENI. Trimming took 3 bases from V and 2 from J, leaving 7 bases between them. This CDR3 is 13 amino acids long. The CDR3 spells CASSPPGQETQYF. Here the CDR3 DNA reads TGTGCCAGCTCACCCCCGGGACAAGAGACCCAGTACTTC.

J is TRBJ2-3 and V is TRBV18; 9 bases align to TRBD2. V dropped 4 bases and J dropped 2; count of bases not matched to a gene: 4. Germline V gene lookup returns CDR1 KGHSH and CDR2 LQKENI. The CDR3 length is 15 residues. The CDR3 is CASSRLAENTDTQYF. CDR3 DNA sequence: TGTGCCAGCTCACGACTAGCGGAGAACACAGATACGCAGTATTTT. Combining the CDR3 with reference TRBV18 and TRBJ2-3 gives the whole variable domain NAGVMQNPRHLVRRRGQEARLRCSPMKGHSHVYWYRQLPEEGLKFMVYLQKENIIDESGMPKERFSAEFPKEGPSILRIQQVVRGDSAAYFCASSRLAENTDTQYFGPGTRLTVL.

V and J are TRBV19 and TRBJ2-7, with TRBD1 identical over 8 bases. The CDR3 totals 15 residues. Per the germline V gene, CDR1 is LNHDA and CDR2 is SQIVND (reference sequence). Losses at the gene ends were 9 bases for V and 2 bases for J; bases not matched to a gene: 12. The CDR3 region is CASRDPGDRTYEQYF. In DNA form, the CDR3 reads TGTGCCAGCCGGGATCCTGGGGACAGGACCTACGAGCAGTACTTC.

The chain employs TRBV2 and TRBJ2-7; 7 bases agree with TRBD2. This CDR3 is built from 16 residues. Trimming cost V 1 base and J 2 bases; bases outside gene matches: 8. Germline assignment: CDR1 SNHLY and CDR2 FYNNEI. The CDR3 protein is CASSEVPQGGTYEQYF. In DNA form, the CDR3 reads TGTGCCAGCAGTGAAGTACCGCAGGGAGGGACCTACGAGCAGTACTTC.

The chain has TRBV7-3 and TRBJ2-7; a weak D match, TRBD2 (5 bases). The germline gives CDR1 SGHTA, CDR2 FQGTGA. The CDR3 totals 15 residues. V lost 5 bases and J lost 1, with 15 bases in between. CDR3 nucleotide sequence: TGTGCCAGCAGCCCCGGCGGGTCGACTTCCTACGAGCAGTACTTC. Protein product: CASSPGGSTSYEQYF.

This sequence joins TRBV6-5 and TRBJ1-4; TRBD1 might be the D (5 bases). The CDR3 is 15 residues long. Germline V gene data show CDR1 as MNHEY and CDR2 as SVGAGI. V was pared by 1 base and J by 8 bases, with 14 bases between. In nucleotides, the CDR3 is TGTGCCAGCAGTTACTGGTCAGGGATGGAAGAAAAACTGTTTTTT. As protein: CASSYWSGMEEKLFF.

The chain recombines TRBV2 with TRBJ2-1; 7 positions agree with TRBD1. The germline gives CDR1 SNHLY, CDR2 FYNNEI. This CDR3 region has 15 residues. J was trimmed by 2 bases and V by 2 bases; bases with no gene match: 3. Written as DNA, the CDR3 is TGTGCCAGCAGTGAATCCGGGACAGCCTACAATGAGCAGTTCTTC. Protein: CASSESGTAYNEQFF.

The chain is built from TRBV19 and TRBJ1-2, with D maybe TRBD1 (6 bases). CDR1 and CDR2 from the germline V gene are LNHDA and SQIVND (reference sequence). The ends were cut back, 5 bases at V and 0 bases at J, with 16 bases in the middle. There are 16 residues in the CDR3. In DNA, the CDR3 is TGTGCCAGTAGTTACGACCCCGGGACACCTAACTATGGCTACACCTTC. Encoded protein: CASSYDPGTPNYGYTF.

This clone was seen once. This sequence joins TRBV7-3 and TRBJ1-2, with D possibly matching TRBD1 (5 bases). The CDR3 spans 13 residues. Germline values: CDR1 SGHTA, CDR2 FQGTGA. V lost 6 bases to trimming and J lost 1 base, with 9 bases between them. The CDR3 loop is CASSPDSNYGYTF. CDR3 bases: TGTGCCAGCAGTCCCGACAGTAACTATGGCTACACCTTC.

The chain is built from TRBV7-3 and TRBJ2-1; 7 nucleotides agree with TRBD2. Germline lookup yields CDR1 SGHTA and CDR2 FQGTGA. The CDR3 covers 16 residues. With V trimmed by 3 bases and J by 4 bases, 9 bases remained unmatched. The CDR3 reads CASSFQASGVYNEQFF. The CDR3 nucleotides are TGTGCCAGCAGCTTCCAAGCCAGCGGGGTTTACAATGAGCAGTTCTTC.